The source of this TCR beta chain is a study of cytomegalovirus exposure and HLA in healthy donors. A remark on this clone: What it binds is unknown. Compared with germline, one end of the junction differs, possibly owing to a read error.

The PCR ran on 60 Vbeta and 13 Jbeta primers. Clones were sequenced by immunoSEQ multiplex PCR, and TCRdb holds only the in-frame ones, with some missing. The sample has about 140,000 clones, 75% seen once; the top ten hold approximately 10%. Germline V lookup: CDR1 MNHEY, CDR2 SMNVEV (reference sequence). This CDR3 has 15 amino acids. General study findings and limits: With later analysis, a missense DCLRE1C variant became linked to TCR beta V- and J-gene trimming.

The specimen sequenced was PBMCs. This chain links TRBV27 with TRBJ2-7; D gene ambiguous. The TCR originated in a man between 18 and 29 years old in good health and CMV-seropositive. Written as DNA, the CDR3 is TGTCCCAGCAGTTTATCTTCTTACACATCGTACGAGCAGTACTTC. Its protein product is CPSSLSSYTSYEQYF.